This T cell receptor (beta chain) was found in a study of T cell responses to AZD1222 COVID-19 vaccine. Overall study results and limits: It was only a handful of AZD1222 recipients who were seropositive at baseline.

The data were produced by immunoSEQ multiplex PCR, yet TCRdb's version contains in-frame clones alone and is incomplete. The repertoire holds some 99,000 clones, with more than 75% as singletons. For this clone: Its antigen is currently unknown.

V dropped 4 bases and J dropped 4; count of bases not matched to a gene: 2. From germline, CDR1 is LGHDT and CDR2 YNNKEL (reference sequence). The CDR3 is 14 residues long. The chain has TRBV3-1 (or the pseudogene TRBV3-2) and TRBJ1-2; 11 nucleotides line up with TRBD1. The material sequenced was peripheral blood, taken 28 days after the second AZD1222 dose. The receptor comes from an adult who received the AZD1222 COVID-19 vaccine. The CDR3: CASSPGQGVYGYTF. DNA of the CDR3: TGTGCCAGCAGCCCGGGACAGGGGGTCTATGGCTACACCTTC.